This TCR beta chain was retrieved from a study of PD-1 blockade in mismatch repair-deficient tumors. Background on the study: Patients had some twelve mismatch repair-deficient cancer types, all previously treated and progressing.

General study points: Tumor-resident clones, often undetectable pretreatment in blood, expanded then contracted after pembrolizumab.

This clone was observed a handful of times. The antigen remains unidentified. Profiling relied on immunoSEQ multiplex PCR, and the TCRdb table lists in-frame clones only, not all of them. This table has around 17,000 clones, about 87% appearing once. Germline V gene sequence: CDR1 SGDLS, CDR2 YYNGEE. V lost 2 bases and J lost 8; bases outside the gene matches: 5. There are 15 residues in the CDR3. Source: PBMCs, taken less than 25 weeks after starting pembrolizumab. The receptor comes from an adult with mismatch repair-deficient cancer. The chain uses TRBV9 and TRBJ1-6; 9 bases align to TRBD1. Here the CDR3 DNA reads TGTGCCAGCAGCGTTCTGGACAGGGGACATTCACCCCTCCACTTT. It specifies CASSVLDRGHSPLHF. Drawing the rest from reference TRBV9 and TRBJ1-6, the complete variable domain is DSGVTQTPKHLITATGQRVTLRCSPRSGDLSVYWYQQSLDQGLQFLIQYYNGEERAKGNILERFSAQQFPDLHSELNLSSLELGDSALYFCASSVLDRGHSPLHFGNGTRLTVT.